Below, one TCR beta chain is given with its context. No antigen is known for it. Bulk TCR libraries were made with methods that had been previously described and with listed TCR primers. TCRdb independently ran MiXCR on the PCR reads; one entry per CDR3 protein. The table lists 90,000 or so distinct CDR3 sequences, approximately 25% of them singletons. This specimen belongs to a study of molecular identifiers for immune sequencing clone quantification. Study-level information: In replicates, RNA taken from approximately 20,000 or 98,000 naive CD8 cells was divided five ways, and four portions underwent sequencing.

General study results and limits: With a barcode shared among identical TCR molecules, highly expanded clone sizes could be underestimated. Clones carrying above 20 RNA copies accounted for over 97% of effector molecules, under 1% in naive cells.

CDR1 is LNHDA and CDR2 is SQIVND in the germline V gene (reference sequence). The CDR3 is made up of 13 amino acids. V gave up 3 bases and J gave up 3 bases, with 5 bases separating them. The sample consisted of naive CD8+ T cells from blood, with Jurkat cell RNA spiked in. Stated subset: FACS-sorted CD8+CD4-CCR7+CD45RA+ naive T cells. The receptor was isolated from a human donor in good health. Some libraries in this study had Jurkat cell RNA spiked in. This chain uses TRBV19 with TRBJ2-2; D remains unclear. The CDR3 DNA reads TGTGCCAGTAGTATTGGATACACCGGGGAGCTGTTTTTT. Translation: CASSIGYTGELFF.